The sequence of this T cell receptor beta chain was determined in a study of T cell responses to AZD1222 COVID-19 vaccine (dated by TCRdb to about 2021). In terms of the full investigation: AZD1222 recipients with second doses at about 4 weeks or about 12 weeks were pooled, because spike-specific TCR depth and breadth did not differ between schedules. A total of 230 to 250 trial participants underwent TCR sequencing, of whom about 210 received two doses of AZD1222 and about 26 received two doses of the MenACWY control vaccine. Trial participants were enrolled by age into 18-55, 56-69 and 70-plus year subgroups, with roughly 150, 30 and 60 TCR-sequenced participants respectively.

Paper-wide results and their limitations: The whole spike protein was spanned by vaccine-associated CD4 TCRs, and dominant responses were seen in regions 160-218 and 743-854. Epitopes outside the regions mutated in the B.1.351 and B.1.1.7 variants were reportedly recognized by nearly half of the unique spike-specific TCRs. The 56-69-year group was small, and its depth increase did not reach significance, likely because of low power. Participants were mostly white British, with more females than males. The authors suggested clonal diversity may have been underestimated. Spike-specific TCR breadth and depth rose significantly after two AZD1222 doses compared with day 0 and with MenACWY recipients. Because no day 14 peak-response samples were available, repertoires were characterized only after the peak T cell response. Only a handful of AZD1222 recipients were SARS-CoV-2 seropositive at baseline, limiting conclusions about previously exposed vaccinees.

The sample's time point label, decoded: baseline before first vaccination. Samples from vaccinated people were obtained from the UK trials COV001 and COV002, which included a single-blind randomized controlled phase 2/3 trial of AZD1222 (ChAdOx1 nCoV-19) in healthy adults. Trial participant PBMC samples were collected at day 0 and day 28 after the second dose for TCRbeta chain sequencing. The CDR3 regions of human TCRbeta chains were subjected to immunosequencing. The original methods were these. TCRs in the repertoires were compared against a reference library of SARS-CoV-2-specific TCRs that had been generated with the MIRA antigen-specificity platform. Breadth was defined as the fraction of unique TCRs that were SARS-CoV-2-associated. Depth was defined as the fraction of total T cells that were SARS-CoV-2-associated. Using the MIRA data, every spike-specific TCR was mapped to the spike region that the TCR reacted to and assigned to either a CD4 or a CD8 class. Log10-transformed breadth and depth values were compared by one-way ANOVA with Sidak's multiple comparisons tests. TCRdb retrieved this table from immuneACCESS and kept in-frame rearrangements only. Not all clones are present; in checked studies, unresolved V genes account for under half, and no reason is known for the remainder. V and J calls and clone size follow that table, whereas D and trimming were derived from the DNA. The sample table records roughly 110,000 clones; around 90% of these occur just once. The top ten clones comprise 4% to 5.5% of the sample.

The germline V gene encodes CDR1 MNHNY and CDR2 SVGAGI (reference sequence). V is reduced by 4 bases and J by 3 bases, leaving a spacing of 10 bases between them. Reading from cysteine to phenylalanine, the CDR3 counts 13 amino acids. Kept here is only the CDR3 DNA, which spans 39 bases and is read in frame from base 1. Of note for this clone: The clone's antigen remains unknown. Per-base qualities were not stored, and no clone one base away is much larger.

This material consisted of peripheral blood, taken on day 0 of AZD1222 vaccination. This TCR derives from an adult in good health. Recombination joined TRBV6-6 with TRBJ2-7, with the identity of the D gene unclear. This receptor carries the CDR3 CASSWALHYEQYF. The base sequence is TGTGCCAGCAGTTGGGCCCTACACTACGAGCAGTACTTC.